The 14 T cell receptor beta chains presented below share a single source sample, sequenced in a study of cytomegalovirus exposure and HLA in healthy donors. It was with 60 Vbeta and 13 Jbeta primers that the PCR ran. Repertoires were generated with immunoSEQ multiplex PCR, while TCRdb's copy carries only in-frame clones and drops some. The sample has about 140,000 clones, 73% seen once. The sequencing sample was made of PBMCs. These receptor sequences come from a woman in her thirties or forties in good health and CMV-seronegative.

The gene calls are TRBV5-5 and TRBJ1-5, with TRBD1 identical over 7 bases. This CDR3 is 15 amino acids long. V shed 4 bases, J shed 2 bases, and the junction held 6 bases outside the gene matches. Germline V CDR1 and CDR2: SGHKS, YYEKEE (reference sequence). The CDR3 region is CASSPNRGGNQPQHF. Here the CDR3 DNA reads TGTGCCAGCAGCCCTAACAGGGGTGGCAATCAGCCCCAGCATTTT.

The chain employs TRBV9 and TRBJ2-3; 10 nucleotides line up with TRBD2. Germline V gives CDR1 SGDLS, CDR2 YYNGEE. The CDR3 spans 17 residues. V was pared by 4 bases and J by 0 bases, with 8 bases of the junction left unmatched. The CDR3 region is CASSWSGGASSTDTQYF. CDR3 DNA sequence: TGTGCCAGCAGCTGGAGCGGGGGGGCTAGTAGCACAGATACGCAGTATTTT. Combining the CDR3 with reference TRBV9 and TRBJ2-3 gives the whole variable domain DSGVTQTPKHLITATGQRVTLRCSPRSGDLSVYWYQQSLDQGLQFLIQYYNGEERAKGNILERFSAQQFPDLHSELNLSSLELGDSALYFCASSWSGGASSTDTQYFGPGTRLTVL.

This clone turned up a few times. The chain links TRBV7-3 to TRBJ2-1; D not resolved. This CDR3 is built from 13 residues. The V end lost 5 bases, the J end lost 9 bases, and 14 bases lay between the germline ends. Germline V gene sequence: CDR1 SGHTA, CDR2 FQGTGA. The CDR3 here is CASSPSGFGEQFF. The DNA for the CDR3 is TGTGCCAGCAGCCCTTCGGGTTTTGGTGAGCAGTTCTTC.

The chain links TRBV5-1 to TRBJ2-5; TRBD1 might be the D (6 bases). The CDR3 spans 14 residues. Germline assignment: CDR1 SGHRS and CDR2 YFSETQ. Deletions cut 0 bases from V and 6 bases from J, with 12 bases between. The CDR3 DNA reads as TGCGCCAGCAGCTTGGAGGGCTGGGGGCAGACCCAGTACTTC. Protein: CASSLEGWGQTQYF.

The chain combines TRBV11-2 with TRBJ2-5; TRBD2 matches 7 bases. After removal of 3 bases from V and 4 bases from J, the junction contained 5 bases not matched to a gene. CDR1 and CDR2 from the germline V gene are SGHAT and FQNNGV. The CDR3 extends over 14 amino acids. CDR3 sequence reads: CASSLNTGGETQYF. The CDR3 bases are TGTGCCAGCAGCTTGAATACGGGGGGAGAGACCCAGTACTTC.

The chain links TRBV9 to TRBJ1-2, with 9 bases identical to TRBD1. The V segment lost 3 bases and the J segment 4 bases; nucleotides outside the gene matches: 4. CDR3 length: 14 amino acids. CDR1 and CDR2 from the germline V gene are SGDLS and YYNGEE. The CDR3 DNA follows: TGTGCCAGCAGCGCCGGACAGGGGAGCTATGGCTACACCTTC. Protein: CASSAGQGSYGYTF.

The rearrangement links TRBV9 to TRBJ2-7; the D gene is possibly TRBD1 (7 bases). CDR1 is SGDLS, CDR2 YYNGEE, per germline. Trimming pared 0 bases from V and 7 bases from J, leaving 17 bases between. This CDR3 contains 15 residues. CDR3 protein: CASSVEGGQHSEQYF. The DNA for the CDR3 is TGTGCCAGCAGCGTAGAGGGGGGACAGCACTCGGAGCAGTACTTC.

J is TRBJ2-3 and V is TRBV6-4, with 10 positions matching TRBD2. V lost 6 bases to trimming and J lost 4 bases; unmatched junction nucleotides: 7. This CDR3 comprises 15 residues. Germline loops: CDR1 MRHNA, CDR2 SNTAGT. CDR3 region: CASSASGGAADTQYF. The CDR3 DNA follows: TGTGCCAGCAGCGCCAGCGGGGGGGCCGCAGATACGCAGTATTTT.

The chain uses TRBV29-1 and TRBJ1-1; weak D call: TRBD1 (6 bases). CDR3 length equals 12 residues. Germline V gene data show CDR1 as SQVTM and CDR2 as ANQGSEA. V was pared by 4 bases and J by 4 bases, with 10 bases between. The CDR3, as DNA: TGCAGCGTTGCCCGAGGGGGCACTGAAGCTTTCTTT. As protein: CSVARGGTEAFF.

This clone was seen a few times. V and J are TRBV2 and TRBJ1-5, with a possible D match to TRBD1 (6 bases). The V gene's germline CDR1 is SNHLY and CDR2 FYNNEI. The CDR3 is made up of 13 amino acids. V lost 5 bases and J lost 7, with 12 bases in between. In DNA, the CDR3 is TGTGCCAGCAGTCCAGGGGTCGGACAGCCCCAGCATTTT. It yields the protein CASSPGVGQPQHF.

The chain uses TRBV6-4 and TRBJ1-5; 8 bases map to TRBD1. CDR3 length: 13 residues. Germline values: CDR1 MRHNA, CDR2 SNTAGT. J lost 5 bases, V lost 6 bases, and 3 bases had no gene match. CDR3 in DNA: TGTGCCAGCAGCAAGGACAGGGATCAGCCCCAGCATTTT. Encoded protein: CASSKDRDQPQHF.

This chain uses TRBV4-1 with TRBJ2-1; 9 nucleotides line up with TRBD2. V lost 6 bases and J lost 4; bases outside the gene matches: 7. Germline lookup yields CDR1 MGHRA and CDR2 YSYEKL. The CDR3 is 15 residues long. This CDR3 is CASRFLAGRYNEQFF. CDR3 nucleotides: TGCGCCAGCAGGTTCCTAGCGGGGAGGTACAATGAGCAGTTCTTC.

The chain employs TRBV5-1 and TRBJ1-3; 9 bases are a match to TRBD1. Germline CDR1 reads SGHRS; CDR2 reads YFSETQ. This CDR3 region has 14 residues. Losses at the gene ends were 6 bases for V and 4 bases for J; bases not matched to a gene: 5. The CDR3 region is CASTPGTGGNTIYF. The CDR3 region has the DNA TGCGCCAGCACCCCCGGGACAGGGGGAAACACCATATATTTT.

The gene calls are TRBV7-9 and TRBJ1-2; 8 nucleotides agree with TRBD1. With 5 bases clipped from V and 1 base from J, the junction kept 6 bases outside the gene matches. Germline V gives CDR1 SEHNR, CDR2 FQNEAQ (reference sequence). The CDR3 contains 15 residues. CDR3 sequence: CASSPWDRNNYGYTF. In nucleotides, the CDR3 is TGTGCCAGCAGCCCCTGGGACAGGAATAACTATGGCTACACCTTC.